The next 28 T cell receptor delta chains were all read from a single sample in a study of delta chains in infants with herpesvirus infections. PBMC RNA was reverse transcribed using gamma-chain- and delta-chain-specific primers. TCRdb redid clone calling on the RT-PCR reads using CATT. The sample contains 700 or so delta-chain clones, approximately 12% of which appear only once. Sequencing used peripheral blood, obtained at time point 2 of longitudinal follow-up. All receptors come from a human donor who was a Ugandan infant, either HIV-exposed or HIV-unexposed (not recorded which).

The sample holds one count of this clone. Only one base separates this from a far larger clonotype, so it likely reflects a read error. The chain is built from TRDV2 and TRDJ1, with TRDD3 matching 13 bases. TCRdb offers no J gene call, so here the DNA was matched to germline to obtain one. The CDR3 loop spans 21 amino acids. Trimming at V came to 3 bases and at J to 0 bases, leaving 18 bases not matched to a gene. Germline V CDR1 and CDR2: GEAIGNYY, EKD. The CDR3 sequence is CACDHRYWGIRDSPYTDKLIF. The CDR3 coding sequence is TGTGCCTGTGACCACCGGTACTGGGGGATACGCGATTCCCCATACACCGATAAACTCATCTTT.

This clone rates as large (0.1 to 1%). The V gene is TRDV1, the J gene TRDJ1, with 12 positions matching TRDD3. Germline CDR1 reads TSWWSYY; CDR2 reads QGS. V shed 9 bases and J 3 bases; nucleotides not matched to a gene: 20. The CDR3 runs 19 residues. Here the CDR3 DNA reads TGTGCTCTCGGGCCTTCCTCGAAAACTGGGGGATACAGTTCCGATAAACTCATCTTT. It yields the protein CALGPSSKTGGYSSDKLIF.

This clone has more than one count but fewer than ten. Since a far larger clone is one base different, this is likely a read error. This specimen includes other DNA sequences encoding the same CDR3. DNA for the CDR3: TGTGCTCTTGGGGAATCCGCCTCACTCCCCTTGACAGCACAACTCTTCTTT. It specifies CALGESASLPLTAQLFF. The chain joins TRDV1 to TRDJ2; D unclear. Looked up from germline, CDR1 is TSWWSYY and CDR2 is QGS. Trimming cost V 2 bases and J 2 bases, with 15 bases left between them. This CDR3 is 17 amino acids long.

By sample share, this clone is large. Other DNA sequences from this sample encode an identical CDR3 as well. The chain employs TRAV29/DV5 and TRDJ1, with D tentatively TRDD3 (7 bases). From germline, CDR1 is NSMFDY and CDR2 ISSIKDK. The CDR3 has 15 residues. V was pared by 3 bases and J by 0 bases, with 15 bases between. The CDR3 DNA follows: TGTGCAGCAACGGGGGATCCTACATACACCGATAAACTCATCTTT. Residues: CAATGDPTYTDKLIF.

This clone was detected a few times. This may come from a read error, since a much larger clone is one base off. The rearrangement links TRDV1 to TRDJ2; 8 nucleotides align to TRDD2. The length of the CDR3 is 20 residues. The germline CDR1 and CDR2 sequences are TSWWSYY and QGS. V gave up 3 bases and J gave up 12 bases; unmatched junction bases: 27. The CDR3 DNA is TGTGCTCTTGGGGATCCGCAAGGCCTTCCTATCTTGGGTAACGTCGATAAACTCTTCTTT. Protein product: CALGDPQGLPILGNVDKLFF.

This clone appeared a few times. This likely came from a read error, as a far larger clone is one base away. Other DNA sequences in the same sample also yield this CDR3. The chain uses TRDV1 and TRDJ1; the match to TRDD3 covers 10 bases. The CDR3 extends over 21 amino acids. Germline V gives CDR1 TSWWSYY, CDR2 QGS. V was pared by 0 bases and J by 3 bases, with 19 bases of the junction left unmatched. The CDR3 is CALGELGPIVLGDPQPDKLIF. The CDR3 nucleotides are TGTGCTCTTGGGGAACTAGGTCCCATAGTACTGGGGGATCCTCAACCCGATAAACTCATCTTT.

By frequency in the sample, this clone is large. The chain combines TRDV2 with TRDJ1; D ambiguous. The CDR3 contains 15 residues. Trimming removed 0 bases at V and 0 bases at J, with 10 bases between. From germline, CDR1 is GEAIGNYY and CDR2 EKD. The CDR3 DNA follows: TGTGCCTGTGACACCGGTAAGGCCGACACCGATAAACTCATCTTT. Amino acids: CACDTGKADTDKLIF.

By sample share, this clone is large. The chain uses TRDV1 and TRDJ1; 13 bases match TRDD3. Losses at the gene ends were 1 base for V and 0 bases for J; bases not matched to a gene: 14. The CDR3 consists of 21 residues. Germline CDR1 and CDR2: TSWWSYY and QGS. The CDR3: CALGEPCDVVLGDTNTDKLIF. The CDR3 DNA follows: TGTGCTCTTGGGGAACCCTGTGACGTCGTACTGGGGGATACGAACACCGATAAACTCATCTTT.

This clone is termed large (0.1 to 1%). The chain carries TRDV1 and TRDJ1; 11 nucleotides match TRDD3. The J segment lost 2 bases and the V segment lost 0 bases, leaving 11 bases of the junction unmatched. Germline V CDR1 and CDR2: TSWWSYY, QGS. The CDR3 runs to 19 residues. In nucleotides, the CDR3 is TGTGCTCTTGGGGAACTCCTGTACTGGGGGATAGAAGGGACCGATAAACTCATCTTT. Protein sequence: CALGELLYWGIEGTDKLIF.

This clone counts as medium-sized (0.01 to 0.1%). The V gene is TRDV2, the J gene TRDJ1, with D possibly TRDD3 on 5 matching bases. V was pared by 0 bases and J by 3 bases, with 16 bases between. CDR1 GEAIGNYY and CDR2 EKD come from the germline V gene. The CDR3 extends over 16 amino acids. CDR3: CACDTGRGRGADKLIF. The CDR3 DNA follows: TGTGCCTGTGACACCGGTCGGGGCCGGGGAGCCGATAAACTCATCTTT.

Only a few counts were recorded for this clone. A much larger clone lies one base from this, so it may be a read error. The chain joins TRDV1 to TRDJ1, with 8 nucleotides matching TRDD2. The CDR3 consists of 22 residues. In germline, CDR1 is TSWWSYY, CDR2 QGS. DNA of the CDR3: TGTGCTTTTGGGGAAGGTTTTTCTTCCTACCTACTGGGTAAGGGCTACACCGATAAACTCATCTTT. Amino acid sequence: CAFGEGFSSYLLGKGYTDKLIF.

By sample fraction, this clone is large. The rearrangement uses TRDV2 and TRDJ3; 12 nucleotides line up with TRDD3. This CDR3 is built from 18 residues. V dropped 1 base and J dropped 5; count of bases not matched to a gene: 5. Germline V CDR1 and CDR2: GEAIGNYY, EKD. CDR3 residues: CACDTLGDTDRDTRQMFF. The CDR3 region has the DNA TGTGCCTGTGACACACTGGGGGATACCGACCGGGACACCCGACAGATGTTTTTC.

This clone is deemed large. The chain has TRDV1 and TRDJ1, with TRDD3 matching over 9 bases. Germline values: CDR1 TSWWSYY, CDR2 QGS. With V trimmed by 1 base and J by 7 bases, 22 bases remained unmatched. CDR3 length: 20 residues. The CDR3 DNA reads as TGTGCTCTTGGGGAACCCTTCGGCCTTCCGACTACTGGGGGACCTCTTAAACTCATCTTT. This sequence encodes CALGEPFGLPTTGGPLKLIF.

This clone has more than one count but fewer than ten. A far larger clone differs by one base, so this is likely a read error. J is TRDJ1 and V is TRDV1; no clear D. This CDR3 spans 16 amino acids. CDR1 and CDR2 from the germline V gene are TSWWSYY and QGS. This CDR3 is CALGGPPYPSNDKPIF. As DNA, the CDR3 is TGTGCTCTTGGGGGCCCCCCTTACCCCTCGAACGATAAACCCATCTTT.

With respect to this clone: A far larger clone is just one base off, so this is likely a read error. The chain carries TRDV2 and TRDJ1; D remains ambiguous. Because TCRdb records no J gene, it was assigned here through a match of the DNA to germline. CDR3 length equals 16 residues. CDR1 GEAIGNYY and CDR2 EKD come from the germline V gene. Trimming shortened V by 3 bases and J by 0 bases, and 16 bases separated the two germline ends. The CDR3 reads CACDAVTDCYTDKLIF. In nucleotides, the CDR3 is TGTGCCTGTGACGCCGTCACGGACTGTTACACCGATAAACTCATCTTT.

The V gene is TRDV2, the J gene TRDJ1; D possibly corresponds to TRDD3 (5 bases). CDR3 length: 15 residues. V lost 0 bases and J 0 bases, leaving 10 bases between the germline ends. The germline V gene has CDR1 GEAIGNYY and CDR2 EKD. The CDR3 nucleotides are TGTGCCTGTGACACCCGGGGAGCGTACACCGATAAACTCATCTTT. It is translated as CACDTRGAYTDKLIF.

For this clone: A read error is the likely source, as a far larger clone sits one nucleotide away. This chain links TRDV1 with TRDJ1, with D perhaps given as TRDD2 or TRDD3 (6 bases each). Germline V lookup: CDR1 TSWWSYY, CDR2 QGS. The CDR3 runs to 18 residues. The CDR3 DNA follows: TGTGCTCTTGGGGACCCTCCTACGCGGGGGACTGACACCGAGAAACTCATCTTT. The encoded protein is CALGDPPTRGTDTEKLIF.

This clone has just a few counts. The CDR3 bases are TGTGCTCTTGGGGAATTAGGCCTGGGGGATACCCACGATAAACTCATCTTT. Its protein product is CALGELGLGDTHDKLIF. The V and J genes are TRDV1 and TRDJ1, with 11 nucleotides matching TRDD3. CDR1 and CDR2 from the germline V gene are TSWWSYY and QGS. The CDR3 spans 17 residues. The V and J ends lost 2 bases and 4 bases, in that order; junction bases with no gene match: 9.

In its sample, this clone ranks as large. The V and J genes are TRAV29/DV5 and TRDJ1; 12 positions match TRDD3. Germline lookup yields CDR1 NSMFDY and CDR2 ISSIKDK. CDR3 length: 18 amino acids. With 5 bases clipped from V and 1 base from J, the junction kept 15 bases outside the gene matches. In DNA form, the CDR3 reads TGTGCAGCCATTTTCCTGGGGGATACGCTACCCGTCACCGATAAACTCATCTTT. Amino acid sequence: CAAIFLGDTLPVTDKLIF.

Comments on this clone: One base away lies a much larger clone, so this may be a sequencing read error. The chain links TRDV1 to TRDJ1; 9 nucleotides match TRDD3. Assignment of the J gene here rests on matching the DNA to germline, because TCRdb gives none. Germline V gene data show CDR1 as TSWWSYY and CDR2 as QGS. The CDR3 has 19 amino acids. V shed 1 base, J shed 0 bases, and the junction held 12 bases outside the gene matches. CDR3 in DNA: TGTGCTCTTGGGGAACCTCTCACCGCTGGGGGATCCCACACCGATAAACTCATCTTT. Protein sequence: CALGEPLTAGGSHTDKLIF.

This clone turned up a few times. CDR3 residues: CALGDTTPVTKYWGIPGGDKLIF. The DNA of the CDR3 is TGTGCTCTTGGGGATACAACCCCTGTGACGAAGTACTGGGGGATCCCAGGGGGAGATAAACTCATCTTT. The rearrangement uses TRDV1 and TRDJ1, with 10 positions matching TRDD3. CDR1 and CDR2 (germline): TSWWSYY, QGS. J gave up 5 bases and V 3 bases, and 30 bases lay outside the gene matches. The CDR3 runs to 23 residues.

Notes on this clone: TCRdb pairs this DNA with a much larger clone's protein that differs at residue 11, likely a read error; the protein shown was translated from the DNA. This chain connects TRDV2 to TRDJ2, with a possible D match to TRDD3 (8 bases). TCRdb does not report a J gene; here it was assigned by matching the DNA to germline references. Germline CDR1 is GEAIGNYY and CDR2 is EKD. This CDR3 is 17 amino acids long. The V end lost 2 bases, the J end lost 4 bases, and 19 bases lay between the germline ends. CDR3: CACDKIPTGIQTAQLFF. CDR3 sequence (DNA): TGTGCCTGTGACAAAATTCCTACGGGGATACAGACAGCACAACTCTTCTTT.

A remark on this clone: A far larger clone is one nucleotide away, so this likely arose from a read error. A J gene of TRDJ1 was called, though the V gene was not; whether TRDD3, the table's D call, matches the DNA was not checked. The CDR3 length is 17 residues. For the CDR3, the DNA is TGTGCTCTTGGGGAACTACTCTGGGGGATACGGCCGGATAAACTCATCTTT. Translating it yields CALGELLWGIRPDKLIF.

This clone showed up just a few times. A single base is all that separates this from a far larger clone, so a read error is likely. The chain recombines TRDV1 with TRDJ1, with TRDD3 identical over 11 bases. The CDR3 totals 19 residues. Germline V gives CDR1 TSWWSYY, CDR2 QGS. CDR3 sequence (DNA): TGTGCTCTTGGGAAACTCCTGTACTGGGGGATAGAAGGGACCGATAAACTCATCTTT. Translating gives CALGKLLYWGIEGTDKLIF.

Judged by abundance, this clone is medium-sized. V usage is TRDV3 and J usage is TRDJ1; 7 bases are shared with TRDD2. TCRdb gives no J gene; it was assigned here by matching the DNA to germline. V lost 4 bases to trimming and J lost 1 base; unmatched junction nucleotides: 18. Germline loops: CDR1 TVYSNPD, CDR2 GDNSRS (reference sequence). The CDR3 covers 17 residues. CDR3 amino acids: CASATFLPLGFTDKLIF. CDR3 in DNA: TGTGCCTCCGCCACCTTCCTCCCTTTGGGATTCACCGATAAACTCATCTTT. The full variable domain, its missing parts supplied by reference TRDV3 and TRDJ1, is CDKVTQSSPDQTVASGSEVVLLCTYDTVYSNPDLFWYRIRPDYSFQFVFYGDNSRSEGADFTQGRFSVKHILTQKAFHLVISPVRTEDSATYYCASATFLPLGFTDKLIFGKGTRVTVEP.

This clone rates as large. V and J are TRDV1 and TRDJ1; TRDD3 aligns across 10 bases. V was clipped by 1 base and J by 3 bases; unmatched bases: 20. CDR1 and CDR2 (germline): TSWWSYY, QGS. The CDR3 has 21 residues. CDR3 DNA: TGTGCTCTTGGGGAACCCTTCCAACGGACTGGGGGATCTGTAAGGGCCGATAAACTCATCTTT. Its translation: CALGEPFQRTGGSVRADKLIF.

To note about this clone: A far larger clone is a single base away, which makes a read error likely. The chain recombines TRAV29/DV5 with TRDJ1; weak D call: TRDD3 (7 bases). The end of the DNA aligns better with TRDJ2, so the J call may be wrong. Looked up from germline, CDR1 is NSMFDY and CDR2 is ISSIKDK. This CDR3 contains 15 residues. The CDR3 sequence: CAATGDPTYTDKLFF. CDR3 nucleotides: TGTGCAGCAACGGGGGATCCTACATACACCGATAAACTCTTCTTT.

This clone rates as large (0.1 to 1%). Additional DNA sequences in this sample encode the identical CDR3. The rearrangement joins TRDV1 to TRDJ1; TRDD3 agrees at 8 bases. V shed 1 base, J shed 0 bases, and the junction held 25 bases outside the gene matches. The CDR3 runs 23 residues. CDR1 is TSWWSYY and CDR2 is QGS in the germline V gene. CDR3: CALGEHLRSFIFTGGPYTDKLIF. The CDR3 DNA sequence: TGTGCTCTTGGGGAACACTTACGGTCCTTCATCTTTACTGGGGGTCCCTACACCGATAAACTCATCTTT.